This TCR beta chain was identified during a study of OX40 agonist ivuxolimab in advanced cancers. Study-level background: Ivuxolimab, an agonist antibody against OX40 (CD134), was given to patients. Three patients, one with hepatocellular carcinoma and two with cutaneous melanoma, responded partially. Study results and limitations: Clones of CD4+ and CD8+ blood T cells grew by week 6 at doses of 0.1 to 3.0 mg/kg. Expanded clones tended on average to be more numerous among CD8+ T cells than CD4+.

CDR1 SGHRS and CDR2 YFSETQ come from the germline V gene. The V segment lost 0 bases and the J segment 0 bases; nucleotides outside the gene matches: 3. The CDR3 contains 16 residues. Method: immunoSEQ multiplex PCR; TCRdb's copy keeps in-frame clones and lacks some. The table includes approximately 77,000 clones, around 94% detected once. With respect to this clone: Antigen unknown.

V and J are TRBV5-1 and TRBJ1-3; 7 bases match TRBD1. Material: CD4+ or CD8+ T cells sorted from blood, obtained in a trial of the OX40 agonist ivuxolimab. This sequence was found in an adult with an advanced solid tumor such as melanoma, head and neck, liver or kidney cancer. The CDR3 DNA follows: TGCGCCAGCAGCTTGGAGGGACAGTTCTCTGGAAACACCATATATTTT. Its translation: CASSLEGQFSGNTIYF.